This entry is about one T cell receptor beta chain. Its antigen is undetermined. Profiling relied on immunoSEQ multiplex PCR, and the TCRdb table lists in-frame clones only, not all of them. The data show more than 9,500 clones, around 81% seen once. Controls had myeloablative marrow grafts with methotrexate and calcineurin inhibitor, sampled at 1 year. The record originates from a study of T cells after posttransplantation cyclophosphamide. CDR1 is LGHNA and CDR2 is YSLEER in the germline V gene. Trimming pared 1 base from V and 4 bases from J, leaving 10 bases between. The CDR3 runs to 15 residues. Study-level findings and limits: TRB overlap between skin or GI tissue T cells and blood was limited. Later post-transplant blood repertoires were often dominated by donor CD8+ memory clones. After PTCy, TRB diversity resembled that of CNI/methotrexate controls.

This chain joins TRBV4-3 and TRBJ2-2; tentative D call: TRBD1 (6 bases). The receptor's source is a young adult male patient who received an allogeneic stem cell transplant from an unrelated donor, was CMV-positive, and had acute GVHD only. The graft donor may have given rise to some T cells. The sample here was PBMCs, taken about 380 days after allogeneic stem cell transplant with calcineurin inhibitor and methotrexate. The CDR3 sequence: CASSQGQAGTGELFF. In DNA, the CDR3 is TGCGCCAGCAGCCAAGGACAGGCAGGCACCGGGGAGCTGTTTTTT.